This T cell receptor beta chain was retrieved from a study of OX40 agonist ivuxolimab in advanced cancers. Background for the entire study: Ivuxolimab was an agonistic, fully human IgG2 monoclonal antibody directed against OX40 (CD134), a costimulatory receptor. Prior anti-PD-1, anti-PD-L1 or anti-CTLA-4 therapy was permitted, and approximately 42% of dose-escalation patients had received checkpoint inhibitors. Intravenous ivuxolimab was administered to patients every 2 weeks at six dose levels: 0.01, 0.1, 0.3, 1.5, 3 and 10 mg/kg. Peripheral TCRbeta sequencing aimed to test whether ivuxolimab altered TCR sequence diversity and caused clonal T-cell expansion. Of the roughly 51 dose-escalation patients, hepatocellular carcinoma was present in around 20, melanoma in roughly 15, renal cell carcinoma in 9 and head and neck cancer in 9. Partial responses were achieved by three dose-escalation patients, of whom one had hepatocellular carcinoma and two had cutaneous melanoma. The paper describes the monotherapy dose-escalation part (N = 52 patients) of the phase I trial of ivuxolimab. In the dose-escalation cohort, 82.7% of patients were male, and the mean age was 60 years with a range of roughly 23 to 79. The investigation overall reported the following: At doses of 0.1 to 3.0 mg/kg, clonal expansion of both CD4+ and CD8+ blood T cells was observed from baseline to week 6. Which antigens the clonally expanded peripheral T cells were specific for was not determined. After ivuxolimab, expanded clones were on average more numerous among CD8+ T cells than among CD4+ T cells. Low levels of normalized T-cell clonal expansion were also seen in some nonresponding patients. In the 0.1-3.0 mg/kg groups, partial responders were among the patients with the lowest normalized peripheral clonal expansion, particularly in CD8+ T cells.

As for this clone: The specificity of this receptor is unknown. Per-base qualities were not stored, and no clone one base away is much larger.

To sequence the TCRbeta CDR3 region, genomic DNA was isolated from the sorted cells. TCRbeta CDR3 regions were sequenced using the immunoSEQ Assay. As stored in TCRdb, this immuneACCESS dataset retains in-frame rearrangements with V and J assigned. A fraction of the clones does not appear; measured against another copy, unresolved V genes explain less than half of the discrepancy, and the remainder lacks a known reason. The sample records about 60,000 clones, 85% to 95% of which are singletons. The top ten clonotypes cover roughly a fifth of the sample. The junction carries 15 bases between V and J, which are trimmed by 5 bases and 8 bases respectively. CDR1 is given as SGHTA and CDR2 as FQGNSA, both from the germline V gene. CDR3 length: 13 amino acids, cysteine to phenylalanine. Only the CDR3 DNA is retained, 39 bases long and in frame from the first base. The trial excluded patients who had a history of autoimmune disease or were on systemic immunosuppression. Peripheral blood for TCR sequencing was collected from all dose cohorts at baseline, on cycle 4 day 1, and on cycle 7 day 1. Samples were obtained from an open-label, multicenter, first-in-human phase I dose-escalation trial of ivuxolimab. Adults with locally advanced or metastatic melanoma, renal cell carcinoma, hepatocellular carcinoma or head and neck squamous cell carcinoma were enrolled in the trial. Before TCR sequencing, CD4+ and CD8+ T cells were separately sorted from peripheral blood.

Sample: CD4+ or CD8+ T cells sorted from blood, taken in a trial of the OX40 agonist ivuxolimab. The chain employs TRBV7-2 and TRBJ1-2, and perhaps TRBD1 as D gene, on 5 matching bases. This receptor was obtained from an adult with an advanced solid tumor such as melanoma, head and neck, liver or kidney cancer. The sequenced DNA is TGTGCCAGCAGCCCCCCTCCGGGGGACGGCTACACCTTC. Its coded protein is CASSPPPGDGYTF.